The present TCR beta chain was sequenced within a study of technical replicates of blood from a few donors. Clones were read by immunoSEQ multiplex PCR, and TCRdb kept only the in-frame ones, dropping some. Among tens of thousands of clones listed, about 96% were seen once. Germline values: CDR1 MDHEN, CDR2 SYDVKM. This CDR3 region has 15 residues. V dropped 4 bases and J dropped 8; count of bases not matched to a gene: 11. The chain recombines TRBV28 with TRBJ1-1, with TRBD1 matching 9 bases. The receptor was derived from a human donor in good health. The source material was T cells isolated from PBMCs. The CDR3 DNA reads as TGTGCCAGCAGTTCCCGCCGGGACAGGGTTTACGAAGCTTTCTTT. It codes for CASSSRRDRVYEAFF. Variable domain in full (rest from reference TRBV28 and TRBJ1-1): DVKVTQSSRYLVKRTGEKVFLECVQDMDHENMFWYRQDPGLGLRLIYFSYDVKMKEKGDIPEGYSVSREKKERFSLILESASTNQTSMYLCASSSRRDRVYEAFFGQGTRLTVV.